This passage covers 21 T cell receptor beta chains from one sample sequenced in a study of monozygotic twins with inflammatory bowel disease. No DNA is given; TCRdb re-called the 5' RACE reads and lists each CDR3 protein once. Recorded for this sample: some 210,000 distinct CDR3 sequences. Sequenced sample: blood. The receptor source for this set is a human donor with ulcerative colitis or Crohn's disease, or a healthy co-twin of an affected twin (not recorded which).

CDR3 region: CSANPGGATYEQYF. This chain links TRBV20-1 with TRBJ2-7; TCRdb indicates TRBD2, and absent DNA this call remains unverified. Germline V gene sequence: CDR1 DFQATT, CDR2 SNEGSKA (reference sequence). The CDR3 spans 14 residues.

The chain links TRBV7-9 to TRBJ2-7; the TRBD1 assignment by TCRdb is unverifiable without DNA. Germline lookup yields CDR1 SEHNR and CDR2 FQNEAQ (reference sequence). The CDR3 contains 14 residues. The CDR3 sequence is CASSLGQASGEQYF.

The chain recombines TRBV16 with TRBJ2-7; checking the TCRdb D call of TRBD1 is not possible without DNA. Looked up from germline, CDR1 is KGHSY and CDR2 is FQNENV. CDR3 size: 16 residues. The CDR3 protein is CASSPPTGTLTYEQYF.

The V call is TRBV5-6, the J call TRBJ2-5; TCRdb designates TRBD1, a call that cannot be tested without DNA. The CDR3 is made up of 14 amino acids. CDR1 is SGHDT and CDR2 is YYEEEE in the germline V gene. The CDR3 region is CASSPGTQQETQYF.

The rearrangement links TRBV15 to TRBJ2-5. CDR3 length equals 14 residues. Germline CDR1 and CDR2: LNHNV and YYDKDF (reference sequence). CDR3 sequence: CATSRDSEKETQYF.

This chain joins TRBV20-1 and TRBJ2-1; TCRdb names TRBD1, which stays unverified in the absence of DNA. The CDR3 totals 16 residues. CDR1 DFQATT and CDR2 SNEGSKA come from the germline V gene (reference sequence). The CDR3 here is CSARSPGAGIYNEQFF.

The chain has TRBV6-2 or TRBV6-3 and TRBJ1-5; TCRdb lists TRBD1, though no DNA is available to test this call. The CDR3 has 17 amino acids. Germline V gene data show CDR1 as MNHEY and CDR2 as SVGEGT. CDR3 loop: CASRQEDRLRSNQPQHF.

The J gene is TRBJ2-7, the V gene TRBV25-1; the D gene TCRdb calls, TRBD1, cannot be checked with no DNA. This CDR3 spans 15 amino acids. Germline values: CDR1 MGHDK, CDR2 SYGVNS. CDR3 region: CASSVDRGSLGEQYF.

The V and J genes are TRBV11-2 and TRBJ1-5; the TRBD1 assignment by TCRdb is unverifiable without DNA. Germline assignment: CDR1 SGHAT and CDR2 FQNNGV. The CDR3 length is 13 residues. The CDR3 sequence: CASSWGWNQPQHF. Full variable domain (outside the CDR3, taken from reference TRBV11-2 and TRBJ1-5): EAGVAQSPRYKIIEKRQSVAFWCNPISGHATLYWYQQILGQGPKLLIQFQNNGVVDDSQLPKDRFSAERLKGVDSTLKIQPAKLEDSAVYLCASSWGWNQPQHFGDGTRLSIL.

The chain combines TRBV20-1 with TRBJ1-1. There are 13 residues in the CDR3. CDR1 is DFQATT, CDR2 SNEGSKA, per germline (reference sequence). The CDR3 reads CSARGLSHTEAFF.

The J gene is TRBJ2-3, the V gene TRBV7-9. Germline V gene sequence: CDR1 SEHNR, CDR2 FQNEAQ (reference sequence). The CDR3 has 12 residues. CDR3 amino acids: CASSIFWDTQYF.

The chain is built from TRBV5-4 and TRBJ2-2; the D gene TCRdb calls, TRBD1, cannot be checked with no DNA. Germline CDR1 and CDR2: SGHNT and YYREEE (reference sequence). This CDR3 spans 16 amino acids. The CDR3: CASSLSPYRDTGELFF.

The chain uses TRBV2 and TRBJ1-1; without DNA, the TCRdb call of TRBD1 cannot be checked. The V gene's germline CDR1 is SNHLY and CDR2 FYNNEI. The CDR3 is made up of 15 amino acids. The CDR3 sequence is CASSGQVSTVIEAFF.

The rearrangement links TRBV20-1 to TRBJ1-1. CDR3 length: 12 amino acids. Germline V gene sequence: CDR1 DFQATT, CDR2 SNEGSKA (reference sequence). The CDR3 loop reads CSAAGRATEAFF.

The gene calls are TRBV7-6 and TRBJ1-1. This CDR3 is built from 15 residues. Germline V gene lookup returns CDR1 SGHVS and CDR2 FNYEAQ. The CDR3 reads CASSPRPAGFAEAFF.

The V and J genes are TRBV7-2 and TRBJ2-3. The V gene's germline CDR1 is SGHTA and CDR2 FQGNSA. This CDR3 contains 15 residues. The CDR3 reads CASSLGHSFADTQYF.

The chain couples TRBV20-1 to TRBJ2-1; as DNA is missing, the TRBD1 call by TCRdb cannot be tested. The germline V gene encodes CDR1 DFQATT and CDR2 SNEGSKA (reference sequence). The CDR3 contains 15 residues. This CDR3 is CSAPEAGLSYNEQFF.

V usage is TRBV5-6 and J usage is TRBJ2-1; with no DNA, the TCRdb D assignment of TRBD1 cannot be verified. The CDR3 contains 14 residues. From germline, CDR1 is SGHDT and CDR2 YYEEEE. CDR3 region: CASSLGQGTNEQFF.

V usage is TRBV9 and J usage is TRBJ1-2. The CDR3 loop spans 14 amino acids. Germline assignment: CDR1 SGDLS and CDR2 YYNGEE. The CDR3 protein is CASSEGTLWGGYTF.

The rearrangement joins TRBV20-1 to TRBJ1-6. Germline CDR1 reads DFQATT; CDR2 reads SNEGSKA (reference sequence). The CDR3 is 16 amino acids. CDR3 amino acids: CSAREGLSSYNSPLHF.

The CDR3 loop is CASSATAITDTQYF. V is TRBV10-2 and J is TRBJ2-3; checking the TCRdb D call of TRBD1 is not possible without DNA. The CDR3 has 14 residues. CDR1 and CDR2 from the germline V gene are WSHSY and SAAADI.